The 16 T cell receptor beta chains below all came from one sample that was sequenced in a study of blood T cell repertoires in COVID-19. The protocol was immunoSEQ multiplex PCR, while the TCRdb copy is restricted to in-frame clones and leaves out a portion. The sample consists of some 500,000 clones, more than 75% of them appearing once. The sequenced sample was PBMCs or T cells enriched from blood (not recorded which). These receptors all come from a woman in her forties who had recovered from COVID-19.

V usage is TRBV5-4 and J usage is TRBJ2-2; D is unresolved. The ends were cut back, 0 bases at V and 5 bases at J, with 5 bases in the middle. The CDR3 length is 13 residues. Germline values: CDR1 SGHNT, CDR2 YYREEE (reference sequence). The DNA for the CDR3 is TGTGCCAGCAGCTTGGACCGGACCGGGGAGCTGTTTTTT. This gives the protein CASSLDRTGELFF.

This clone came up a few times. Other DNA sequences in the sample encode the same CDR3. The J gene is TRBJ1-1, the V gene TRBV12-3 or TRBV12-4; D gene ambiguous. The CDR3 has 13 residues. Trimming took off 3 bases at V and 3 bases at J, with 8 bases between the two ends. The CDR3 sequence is CASSLWGDTEAFF. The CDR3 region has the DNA TGTGCCAGCAGTTTGTGGGGAGACACTGAAGCTTTCTTT.

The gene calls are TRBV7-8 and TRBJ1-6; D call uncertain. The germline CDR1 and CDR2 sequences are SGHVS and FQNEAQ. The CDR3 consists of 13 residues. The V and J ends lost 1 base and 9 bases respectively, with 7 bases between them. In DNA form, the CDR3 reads TGTGCCAGCAGCTTAGGCACGGGTTCACCCCTCCACTTT. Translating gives CASSLGTGSPLHF. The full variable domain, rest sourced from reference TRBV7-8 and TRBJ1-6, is GAGVSQSPRYKVAKRGQDVALRCDPISGHVSLFWYQQALGQGPEFLTYFQNEAQLDKSGLPSDRFFAERPEGSVSTLKIQRTQQEDSAVYLCASSLGTGSPLHFGNGTRLTVT.

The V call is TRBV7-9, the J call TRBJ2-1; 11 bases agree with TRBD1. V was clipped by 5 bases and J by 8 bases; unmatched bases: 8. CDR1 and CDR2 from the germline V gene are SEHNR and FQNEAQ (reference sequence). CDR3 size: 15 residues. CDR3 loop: CASSAGQGAVDEQFF. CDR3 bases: TGTGCCAGCAGCGCCGGACAGGGGGCGGTGGATGAGCAGTTCTTC. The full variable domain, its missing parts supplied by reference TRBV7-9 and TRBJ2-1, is DTGVSQNPRHKITKRGQNVTFRCDPISEHNRLYWYRQTLGQGPEFLTYFQNEAQLEKSRLLSDRFSAERPKGSFSTLEIQRTEQGDSAMYLCASSAGQGAVDEQFFGPGTRLTVL.

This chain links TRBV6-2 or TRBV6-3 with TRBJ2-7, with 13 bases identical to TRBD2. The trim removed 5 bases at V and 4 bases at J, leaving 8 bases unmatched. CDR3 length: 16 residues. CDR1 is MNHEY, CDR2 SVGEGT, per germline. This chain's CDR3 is CASSHRTSGSFYEQYF. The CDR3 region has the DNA TGTGCCAGCAGTCACAGGACTAGCGGGAGTTTTTACGAGCAGTACTTC.

The CDR3 sequence is CATSREGLGGGSKYF. CDR3 DNA sequence: TGTGCCACCAGCAGAGAGGGCCTTGGGGGGGGTTCGAAGTATTTT. The V gene is TRBV15, the J gene TRBJ2-3, with 7 bases that match TRBD2. Germline CDR1 and CDR2: LNHNV and YYDKDF (reference sequence). After removal of 0 bases from V and 13 bases from J, the junction contained 13 bases not matched to a gene. This CDR3 is 15 amino acids long. The complete variable domain, with remaining parts taken from reference TRBV15 and TRBJ2-3, reads DAMVIQNPRYQVTQFGKPVTLSCSQTLNHNVMYWYQQKSSQAPKLLFHYYDKDFNNEADTPDNFQSRRPNTSFCFLDIRSPGLGDTAMYLCATSREGLGGGSKYFGPGTRLTVL.

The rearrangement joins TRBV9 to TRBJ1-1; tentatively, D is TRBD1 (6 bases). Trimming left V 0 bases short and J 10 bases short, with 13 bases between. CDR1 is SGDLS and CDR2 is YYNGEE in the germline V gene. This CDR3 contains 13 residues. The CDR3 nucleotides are TGTGCCAGCAGCGTAGACAGGGAGGGTCGAGCTTTCTTT. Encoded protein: CASSVDREGRAFF.

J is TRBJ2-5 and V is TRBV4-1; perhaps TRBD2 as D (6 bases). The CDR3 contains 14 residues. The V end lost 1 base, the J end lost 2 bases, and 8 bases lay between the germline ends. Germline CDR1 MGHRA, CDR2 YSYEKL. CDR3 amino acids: CASSQVRDQETQYF. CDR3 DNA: TGCGCCAGCAGCCAAGTGCGGGATCAAGAGACCCAGTACTTC.

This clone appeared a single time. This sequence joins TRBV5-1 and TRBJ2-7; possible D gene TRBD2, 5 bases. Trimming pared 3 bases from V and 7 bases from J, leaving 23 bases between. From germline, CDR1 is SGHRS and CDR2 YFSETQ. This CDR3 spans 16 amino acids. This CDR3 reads CASSWGAERSRWEQYF. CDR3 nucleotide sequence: TGCGCCAGCAGCTGGGGAGCCGAGCGGTCCCGGTGGGAGCAGTACTTC.

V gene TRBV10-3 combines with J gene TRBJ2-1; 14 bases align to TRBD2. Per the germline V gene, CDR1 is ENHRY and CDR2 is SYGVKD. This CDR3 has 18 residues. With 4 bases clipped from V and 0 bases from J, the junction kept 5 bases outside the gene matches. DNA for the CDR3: TGTGCCATCAGTGGCACGGGACTAGCGGGAGACTCCTACAATGAGCAGTTCTTC. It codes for CAISGTGLAGDSYNEQFF.

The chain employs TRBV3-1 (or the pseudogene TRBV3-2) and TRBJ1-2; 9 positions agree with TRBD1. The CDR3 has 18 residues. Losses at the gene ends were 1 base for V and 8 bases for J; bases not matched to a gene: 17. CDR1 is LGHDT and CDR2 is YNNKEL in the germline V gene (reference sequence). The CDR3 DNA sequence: TGTGCCAGCAGCCAAGTTCTATGGACAGGGGACTTAACAGGAGGCTACACCTTC. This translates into CASSQVLWTGDLTGGYTF.

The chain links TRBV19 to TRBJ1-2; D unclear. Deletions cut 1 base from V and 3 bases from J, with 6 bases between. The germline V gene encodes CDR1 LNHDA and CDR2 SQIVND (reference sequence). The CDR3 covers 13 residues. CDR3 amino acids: CASSIVPDYGYTF. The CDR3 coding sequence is TGTGCCAGTAGTATAGTTCCGGACTATGGCTACACCTTC.

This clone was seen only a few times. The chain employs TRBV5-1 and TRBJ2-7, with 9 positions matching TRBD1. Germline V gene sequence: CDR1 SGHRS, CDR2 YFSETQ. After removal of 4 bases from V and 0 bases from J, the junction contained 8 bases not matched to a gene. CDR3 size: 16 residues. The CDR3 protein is CASSVYRDRASYEQYF. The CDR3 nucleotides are TGCGCCAGCAGCGTGTACCGGGACAGGGCCTCCTACGAGCAGTACTTC.

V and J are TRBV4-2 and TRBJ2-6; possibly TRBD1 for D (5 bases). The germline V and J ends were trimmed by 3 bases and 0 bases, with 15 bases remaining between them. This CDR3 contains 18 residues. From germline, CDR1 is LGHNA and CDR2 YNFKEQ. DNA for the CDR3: TGTGCCAGCAGCCAGGACGGCCTAGGGGACTCTGGGGCCAACGTCCTGACTTTC. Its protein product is CASSQDGLGDSGANVLTF.

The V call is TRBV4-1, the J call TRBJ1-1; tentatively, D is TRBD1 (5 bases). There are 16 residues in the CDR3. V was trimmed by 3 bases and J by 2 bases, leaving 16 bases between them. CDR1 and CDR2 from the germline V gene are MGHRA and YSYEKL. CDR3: CASSQGGGRSNTEAFF. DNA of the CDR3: TGCGCCAGCAGCCAGGGGGGTGGGCGTTCCAACACTGAAGCTTTCTTT.

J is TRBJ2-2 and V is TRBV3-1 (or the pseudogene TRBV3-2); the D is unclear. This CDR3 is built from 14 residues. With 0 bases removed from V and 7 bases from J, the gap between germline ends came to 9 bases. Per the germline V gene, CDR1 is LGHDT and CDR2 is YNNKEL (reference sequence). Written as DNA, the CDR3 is TGTGCCAGCAGCCAAGATGACTTTAACGGGGAGCTGTTTTTT. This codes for CASSQDDFNGELFF.